The 18 T cell receptor beta chains below were found in one sample sequenced in a study of shared clonotypes between healthy human individuals. Generated by immunoSEQ multiplex PCR, the TCRdb table keeps only in-frame clones and is missing some. The sample carries about 960,000 clones, 60% to 85% recorded once. Sequencing was performed on memory CD4+ T cells sorted from blood. Subset meaning: CD45RA-negative fraction. These receptor sequences come from a man between 18 and 35 years old in good health.

The chain is built from TRBV4-1 and TRBJ1-3; D unresolved. The CDR3 contains 17 residues. Per the germline V gene, CDR1 is MGHRA and CDR2 is YSYEKL. V was shortened by 5 bases and J by 0 bases, with 17 bases between the two germline ends. In DNA, the CDR3 is TGCGCCAGCAGCAATCAACCTTTGGAGGGCTCTGGAAACACCATATATTTT. Encoded protein: CASSNQPLEGSGNTIYF.

For this clone: Germline is not matched at one junction end, which may reflect a read error. The sample carries other DNA sequences with the same CDR3. V usage is TRBV7-7 and J usage is TRBJ2-7; weak D call: TRBD2 (6 bases). Germline V gene lookup returns CDR1 SSHAT and CDR2 FNYEAQ (reference sequence). The CDR3 loop spans 13 amino acids. Here the CDR3 reads CASSLGRGYEQYF. For the CDR3, the DNA is TGTGCTAGCAGCTTAGGGCGGGGCTACGAGCAGTACTTC.

The chain carries TRBV7-2 and TRBJ2-5; D is ambiguous. With 5 bases removed from V and 0 bases from J, the gap between germline ends came to 13 bases. The CDR3 totals 15 residues. Per the germline V gene, CDR1 is SGHTA and CDR2 is FQGNSA. The DNA of the CDR3 is TGTGCCAGCAGCCCTCCCCCAGGAAACCAAGAGACCCAGTACTTC. It specifies CASSPPPGNQETQYF.

As concerns this clone: This same CDR3 is encoded by further DNA sequences in the sample. The rearrangement joins TRBV7-2 to TRBJ2-7; 9 nucleotides agree with TRBD2. The V and J ends lost 3 bases and 3 bases, in that order; junction bases with no gene match: 6. The CDR3 spans 15 residues. Germline values: CDR1 SGHTA, CDR2 FQGNSA. Written as DNA, the CDR3 is TGTGCCAGCAGCTTGGGGGGGACTAGCAGCTACGAGCAGTACTTC. Protein product: CASSLGGTSSYEQYF.

This chain links TRBV9 with TRBJ1-2; tentatively, D is TRBD1 (5 bases). The CDR3 is made up of 13 amino acids. From germline, CDR1 is SGDLS and CDR2 YYNGEE. V was cut by 6 bases and J by 2 bases, with 11 bases left in between. The CDR3 reads CASTRDGNYGYTF. CDR3 nucleotide sequence: TGTGCCAGCACCAGGGACGGAAACTATGGCTACACCTTC. Complete variable domain (other parts from reference TRBV9 and TRBJ1-2): DSGVTQTPKHLITATGQRVTLRCSPRSGDLSVYWYQQSLDQGLQFLIQYYNGEERAKGNILERFSAQQFPDLHSELNLSSLELGDSALYFCASTRDGNYGYTFGSGTRLTVV.

The chain carries TRBV6-5 and TRBJ2-2; D call uncertain. Germline V lookup: CDR1 MNHEY, CDR2 SVGAGI. Trimming left V 8 bases short and J 0 bases short, with 13 bases between. The CDR3 consists of 15 residues. The CDR3 DNA reads as TGTGCCAGCGTTAGCCGGTGGGCGAACACCGGGGAGCTGTTTTTT. This encodes CASVSRWANTGELFF.

This sequence joins TRBV7-9 and TRBJ2-5, with D unclear. Germline V gives CDR1 SEHNR, CDR2 FQNEAQ (reference sequence). The CDR3 is 11 residues long. The V gene lost 4 bases and the J gene lost 3 bases, with 3 bases spanning the gap. The CDR3 nucleotides are TGTGCCAGCAGCTCCAAAGAGACCCAGTACTTC. It translates to CASSSKETQYF.

The rearrangement uses TRBV5-6 and TRBJ1-6; D possibly corresponds to TRBD1 (5 bases). The CDR3 spans 14 residues. Germline lookup yields CDR1 SGHDT and CDR2 YYEEEE. V lost 2 bases and J lost 11, with 14 bases in between. The CDR3 sequence: CASSFSGKWTPLHF. CDR3 coding DNA: TGTGCCAGCAGCTTTTCAGGGAAGTGGACACCCCTCCACTTT.

The chain recombines TRBV6-6 with TRBJ2-6; D uncertain. V lost 5 bases and J 2 bases, leaving 10 bases between the germline ends. This CDR3 is built from 15 residues. Per the germline V gene, CDR1 is MNHNY and CDR2 is SVGAGI (reference sequence). The CDR3 DNA is TGTGCCAGCAGTCGCGACTCGGCTGGGGCCAACGTCCTGACTTTC. Translating gives CASSRDSAGANVLTF.

This clone occurred once. The CDR3 DNA reads TGTGCCTGGAGTGTACAAAGGGGTCATAACTATGGCTACACCTTC. It codes for CAWSVQRGHNYGYTF. The chain links TRBV30 to TRBJ1-2; possible D gene TRBD1, 5 bases. This CDR3 contains 15 residues. Per the germline V gene, CDR1 is GTSNPN and CDR2 is SVGIG (reference sequence). V was clipped by 0 bases and J by 1 base, with 12 bases between them.

The chain combines TRBV5-1 with TRBJ1-4, with D perhaps TRBD1 (6 bases). The CDR3 totals 15 residues. CDR1 SGHRS and CDR2 YFSETQ come from the germline V gene. V lost 4 bases and J 5 bases, leaving 15 bases between the germline ends. The CDR3 DNA sequence: TGCGCCAGCAGCATACCGGGACACCCAAATGAAAAACTGTTTTTT. This translates into CASSIPGHPNEKLFF.

The chain uses TRBV11-2 and TRBJ2-1, with 7 bases matching TRBD2. The J segment lost 5 bases and the V segment lost 3 bases, leaving 4 bases of the junction unmatched. From germline, CDR1 is SGHAT and CDR2 FQNNGV. This CDR3 spans 14 amino acids. The CDR3, as DNA: TGTGCCAGCAGCTTGCGGCTAGCGGACAATGAGCAGTTCTTC. Encoded protein: CASSLRLADNEQFF.

The gene calls are TRBV19 and TRBJ2-7; 9 bases align to TRBD1. This CDR3 is 15 amino acids long. The V gene's germline CDR1 is LNHDA and CDR2 SQIVND (reference sequence). The ends lost 7 bases at V and 3 bases at J; junction bases unmatched: 10. The CDR3, as DNA: TGTGCCAGTACTGAATCCCGGGACAGGGTCTACGAGCAGTACTTC. It translates to CASTESRDRVYEQYF.

The chain has TRBV19 and TRBJ1-1, with no clear D. Germline CDR1 and CDR2: LNHDA and SQIVND (reference sequence). The CDR3 has 14 residues. V was cut by 5 bases and J by 0 bases, with 10 bases left in between. Here the CDR3 reads CASSWTNVNTEAFF. The CDR3 nucleotides read TGTGCCAGTAGTTGGACCAACGTGAACACTGAAGCTTTCTTT.

This clone was counted a single time. The gene calls are TRBV5-1 and TRBJ2-1; possibly TRBD1 for D (6 bases). CDR1 and CDR2 from the germline V gene are SGHRS and YFSETQ. This CDR3 has 20 residues. V lost 4 bases and J 0 bases, leaving 26 bases between the germline ends. The DNA for the CDR3 is TGCGCCAGCAGCGCACCCTCAGGGGCCAATCGACTGAGCTCCTACAATGAGCAGTTCTTC. Translating gives CASSAPSGANRLSSYNEQFF.

This clone was observed once. The rearrangement joins TRBV29-1 to TRBJ2-1, with TRBD2 matching 8 bases. V lost 6 bases and J lost 4; bases outside the gene matches: 8. Germline CDR1 and CDR2: SQVTM and ANQGSEA. This CDR3 region has 14 residues. CDR3: CSVETGTRYNEQFF. The DNA for the CDR3 is TGCAGCGTAGAAACCGGGACTAGATACAATGAGCAGTTCTTC.

V gene TRBV1 combines with J gene TRBJ1-1. TRBV1 is marked as a pseudogene. The CDR3 consists of 14 residues. The CDR3 region has the DNA TGCACCAGCAGCCGTAGGGGGGCTAAGACTGAAGCTTTCTTT. This translates into CTSSRRGAKTEAFF.

To note about this clone: The same CDR3 is also encoded by other DNA sequences in this sample. The chain employs TRBV5-6 and TRBJ1-3; no clear D gene. CDR1 is SGHDT, CDR2 YYEEEE, per germline. The CDR3 consists of 11 residues. Trimming took 2 bases from V and 7 from J, leaving 4 bases between them. CDR3 sequence: CASSFENTIYF. The DNA of the CDR3 is TGTGCCAGCAGCTTTGAGAACACCATATATTTT.